Following are 9 T cell receptor beta chains from one sample sequenced in a study of blood T cell repertoires in COVID-19. The repertoire was sequenced with immunoSEQ multiplex PCR; TCRdb's copy has only in-frame clones and lacks some. The table has approximately 52,000 clones, approximately 83% seen once. The sample taken for sequencing was peripheral blood. These receptors originate from a human donor in a cohort sampled during active COVID-19.

The J gene is TRBJ2-1, the V gene TRBV4-2; the match to TRBD2 covers 11 bases. The CDR3 loop spans 14 amino acids. The V segment lost 4 bases and the J segment 11 bases; nucleotides outside the gene matches: 7. The germline V gene encodes CDR1 LGHNA and CDR2 YNFKEQ. This chain's CDR3 is CASSPGLADRKQFF. CDR3 nucleotide sequence: TGTGCCAGCAGCCCGGGACTAGCGGATCGGAAGCAGTTCTTC.

The rearrangement links TRBV6-5 to TRBJ2-5; TRBD1 matches at 8 bases. This CDR3 has 13 residues. The J segment lost 3 bases and the V segment lost 8 bases, leaving 5 bases of the junction unmatched. The V gene's germline CDR1 is MNHEY and CDR2 SVGAGI. DNA for the CDR3: TGTGCCAGCCTACGGACAGGGAAAGAGACCCAGTACTTC. This codes for CASLRTGKETQYF.

This chain joins TRBV3-1 (or the pseudogene TRBV3-2) and TRBJ2-7; TRBD1 aligns across 7 bases. CDR1 is LGHDT and CDR2 is YNNKEL in the germline V gene (reference sequence). The CDR3 is 15 amino acids. Unmatched junction bases numbered 4, after V lost 2 bases and J lost 0 bases. The chain's CDR3 is CASSQLGQSSYEQYF. In DNA form, the CDR3 reads TGTGCCAGCAGCCAATTGGGACAGTCCTCCTACGAGCAGTACTTC.

This chain uses TRBV11-2 with TRBJ2-1, with 9 positions matching TRBD1. The CDR3 loop spans 18 amino acids. CDR1 and CDR2 from the germline V gene are SGHAT and FQNNGV. Trimming removed 2 bases from V and 4 bases from J; junction bases left unmatched: 12. The CDR3 nucleotides read TGTGCCAGCAGCTTAAGTGTCAACAGGGGGCGACTTTACAATGAGCAGTTCTTC. This sequence encodes CASSLSVNRGRLYNEQFF. Complete variable domain (other parts from reference TRBV11-2 and TRBJ2-1): EAGVAQSPRYKIIEKRQSVAFWCNPISGHATLYWYQQILGQGPKLLIQFQNNGVVDDSQLPKDRFSAERLKGVDSTLKIQPAKLEDSAVYLCASSLSVNRGRLYNEQFFGPGTRLTVL.

This chain joins TRBV3-1 (or the pseudogene TRBV3-2) and TRBJ2-7, with 7 bases that match TRBD2. The CDR3 is 15 amino acids. With 2 bases clipped from V and 5 bases from J, the junction kept 9 bases outside the gene matches. CDR1 is LGHDT and CDR2 is YNNKEL in the germline V gene (reference sequence). This CDR3 reads CASSQLGRSGNEQYF. The CDR3 region has the DNA TGTGCCAGCAGCCAATTGGGGCGGAGCGGGAACGAGCAGTACTTC.

V and J are TRBV7-2 and TRBJ1-1; the match to TRBD1 covers 8 bases. V lost 5 bases, J lost 8 bases, and 7 bases stayed unmatched. Germline CDR1 is SGHTA and CDR2 is FQGNSA. The CDR3 is made up of 13 amino acids. CDR3 sequence (DNA): TGTGCCAGCAGCGCCGACAGGGGCCGGGAAGCTTTCTTT. Its translation: CASSADRGREAFF.

This chain uses TRBV28 with TRBJ1-2; 7 positions agree with TRBD1. Unmatched junction bases numbered 11, after V lost 5 bases and J lost 8 bases. The CDR3 loop spans 14 amino acids. The germline CDR1 and CDR2 sequences are MDHEN and SYDVKM. CDR3 nucleotides: TGTGCCAGCAGTCCACAGGACAGGAATGTGGGCTACACCTTC. Protein sequence: CASSPQDRNVGYTF.

The chain employs TRBV19 and TRBJ2-4, with 15 bases that match TRBD2. The CDR3 has 23 amino acids. V lost 5 bases and J lost 3; bases outside the gene matches: 23. Looked up from germline, CDR1 is LNHDA and CDR2 is SQIVND (reference sequence). In DNA, the CDR3 is TGTGCCAGTAGTCTCCGGGGGACAGGGGTTTTGGGACTAGCGGGAGGCCTCAAAAACATTCAGTACTTC. Its translation is CASSLRGTGVLGLAGGLKNIQYF.

The V gene is TRBV19, the J gene TRBJ2-7, with 8 bases lining up with TRBD2. From germline, CDR1 is LNHDA and CDR2 SQIVND (reference sequence). The CDR3 has 15 residues. V trimming: 5 bases; J trimming: 3 bases; junction bases outside the gene matches: 9. The CDR3 nucleotides read TGTGCCAGTAGTTCTACTAGCGGAGCCTTCTACGAGCAGTACTTC. Its protein product is CASSSTSGAFYEQYF. The full variable domain, completed using reference TRBV19 and TRBJ2-7, is DGGITQSPKYLFRKEGQNVTLSCEQNLNHDAMYWYRQDPGQGLRLIYYSQIVNDFQKGDIAEGYSVSREKKESFPLTVTSAQKNPTAFYLCASSSTSGAFYEQYFGPGTRLTVT.